A single TCR beta chain is shown here with its context. The table lists this clone with a few counts. Its recognized antigen is unknown. No much larger clonotype is one base removed from it; base qualities were not supplied. Library preparation was by the immunoSEQ multiplex PCR assay. In the original analysis: A statistical classification framework was developed to diagnose cytomegalovirus status using the catalog of TCR beta chain sequences. TCRdb's version of the immuneACCESS table is confined to in-frame rearrangements and falls short of the full clone set. An unresolved V gene accounts for under half of the shortfall where checked; the remainder is of unknown origin. Clone size and the V and J calls come from that table; the DNA yielded D and trimming. Present in this sample are 350,000 or so clones, around 86% of which were seen just once. The ten largest account for more than 0.8% of the sample.

Trimming costs V 0 bases and J 3 bases, and their ends lie 15 bases apart. The CDR3 numbers 16 residues from cysteine through phenylalanine. Only the CDR3 part of the read is kept: 48 bases, read in frame from the first base. From the germline V gene, CDR1 is MNHNS and CDR2 is SASEGT. The donors belonged to the validation cohort of roughly 120 subjects, which was separate from the 666-subject first cohort. This entry belongs to a study of cytomegalovirus exposure and HLA in healthy donors (TCRdb year 2017). In the study overall: According to a later analysis, one platform produced both the 100 to 150 validation repertoires and the 730 or so repertoires of the first cohort. Along with the approximately 650-subject first cohort, a separate validation cohort of over 90 different subjects was used. The study aimed to test whether signatures of past pathogen exposure could be identified by cataloging public T cell receptors. To predict cytomegalovirus infection status, the study combined high-throughput TCR immunosequencing, statistical association of individual TCRs with disease status, and machine learning. Study-wide conclusions, independent of this receptor: A later analysis had no HLA typing for the validation cohort, so co-occurrence there was scored across all 130 or so repertoires. In a later analysis, TCRs clustered in the first cohort were found to also tend to co-occur in the approximately 120 validation repertoires, with approximately 94% of cluster scores above 0. It was suggested by the authors that the approach could potentially be generalized to other disease states and immunological phenotypes. A total of fewer than 200 TCR beta chains were listed by the study as associated with cytomegalovirus. The classifier was reported to diagnose cytomegalovirus status with high specificity and sensitivity in both the original and validation cohorts. In vitro tests confirmed that a few of the cytomegalovirus-associated TCR beta chains recognize cytomegalovirus antigens. Most TCR sequences were observed very rarely across donors, whereas some public TCRs were present in many individuals.

Sequencing was performed on PBMCs. The TCR sequence derives from a young woman in good health and CMV-seronegative. The sequence is built from TRBV6-1 and TRBJ2-7; the D gene lacks a confident call. The bases read TGTGCCAGCAGTGAAGCGCTCGGCAGGCCCAACTACGAGCAGTACTTC. Translated, this is CASSEALGRPNYEQYF.